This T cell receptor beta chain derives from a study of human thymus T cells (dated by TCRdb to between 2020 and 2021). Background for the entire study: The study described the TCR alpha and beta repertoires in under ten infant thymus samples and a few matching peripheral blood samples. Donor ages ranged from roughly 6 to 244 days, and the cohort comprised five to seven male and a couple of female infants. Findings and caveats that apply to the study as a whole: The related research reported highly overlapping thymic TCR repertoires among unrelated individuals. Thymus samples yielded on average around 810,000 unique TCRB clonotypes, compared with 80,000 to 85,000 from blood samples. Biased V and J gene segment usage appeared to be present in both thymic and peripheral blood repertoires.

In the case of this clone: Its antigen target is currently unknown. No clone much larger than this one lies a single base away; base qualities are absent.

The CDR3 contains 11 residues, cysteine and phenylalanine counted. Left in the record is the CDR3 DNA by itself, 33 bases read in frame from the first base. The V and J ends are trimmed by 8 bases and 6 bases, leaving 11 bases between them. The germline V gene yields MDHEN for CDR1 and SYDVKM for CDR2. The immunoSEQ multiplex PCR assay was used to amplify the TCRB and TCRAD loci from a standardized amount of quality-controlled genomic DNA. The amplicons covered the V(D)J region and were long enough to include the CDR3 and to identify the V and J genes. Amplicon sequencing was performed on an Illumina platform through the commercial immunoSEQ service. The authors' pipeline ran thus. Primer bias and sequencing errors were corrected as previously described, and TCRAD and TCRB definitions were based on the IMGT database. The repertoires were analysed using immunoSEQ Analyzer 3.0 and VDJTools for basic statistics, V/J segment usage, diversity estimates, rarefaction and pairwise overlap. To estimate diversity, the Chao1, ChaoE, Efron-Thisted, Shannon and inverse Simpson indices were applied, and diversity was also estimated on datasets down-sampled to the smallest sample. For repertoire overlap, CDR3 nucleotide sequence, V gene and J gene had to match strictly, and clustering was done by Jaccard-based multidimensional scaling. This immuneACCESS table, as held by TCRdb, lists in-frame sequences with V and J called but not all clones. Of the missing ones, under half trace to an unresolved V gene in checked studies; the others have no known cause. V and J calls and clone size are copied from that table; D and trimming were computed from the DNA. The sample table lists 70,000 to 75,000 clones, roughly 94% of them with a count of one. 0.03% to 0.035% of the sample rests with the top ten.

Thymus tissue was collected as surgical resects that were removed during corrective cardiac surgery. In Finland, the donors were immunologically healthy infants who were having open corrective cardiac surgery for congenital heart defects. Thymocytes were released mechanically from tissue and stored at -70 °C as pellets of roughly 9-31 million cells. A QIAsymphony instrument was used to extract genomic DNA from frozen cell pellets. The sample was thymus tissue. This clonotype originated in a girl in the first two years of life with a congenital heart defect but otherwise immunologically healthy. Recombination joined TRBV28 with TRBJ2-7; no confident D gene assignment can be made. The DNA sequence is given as TGTGCCAGCCGATCAGAGGTCGAGCAGTACTTC. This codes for CASRSEVEQYF.